Each of the 18 T cell receptor beta chains below was sequenced from the same sample in a study of cytomegalovirus exposure and HLA in healthy donors (dated by TCRdb to 2016 to 2017). Libraries were prepared through the immunoSEQ multiplex PCR assay. The multiplex PCR relied on a mix of 60 forward primers for TCR Vbeta segments and 13 reverse primers for TCR Jbeta segments. TCRdb stores this immuneACCESS table with in-frame sequences only. Part of the clones is absent; in the studies checked, under half of the shortfall reflects unresolved V genes, and no reason is known for the rest. Within this sample are fewer than 250,000 clones, with more than 70% of them counted one time only. The ten most abundant clones make up over 1% of the sample. Sequencing input: PBMCs. Receptors were obtained from a human donor in good health.

The gene calls are TRBV7-9 and TRBJ2-1; the D is unclear. This CDR3 comprises 14 residues. In germline, CDR1 is SEHNR, CDR2 FQNEAQ (reference sequence). V was pared by 1 base and J by 10 bases, with 14 bases between. CDR3 sequence reads: CASSLVAPPLEQFF. In nucleotides, the CDR3 is TGTGCCAGCAGCTTAGTCGCGCCCCCATTGGAGCAGTTCTTC.

Here the CDR3 DNA reads TGTGCCAGCAGTTCGTTGCCCGGGACAGAATTCTCCTACGAGCAGTACTTC. This sequence encodes CASSSLPGTEFSYEQYF. This chain uses TRBV28 with TRBJ2-7, with TRBD1 matching over 7 bases. With V trimmed by 4 bases and J by 0 bases, 12 bases remained unmatched. Germline V gene data show CDR1 as MDHEN and CDR2 as SYDVKM. The CDR3 totals 17 residues.

This clone was recorded a few times. V and J are TRBV5-1 and TRBJ2-7, with 12 bases that match TRBD2. Germline CDR1 and CDR2: SGHRS and YFSETQ. This CDR3 region has 17 residues. The junction had 7 bases not matched to a gene; V was cut back by 3 bases and J by 0 bases. The CDR3 loop is CASSSLPTSGSSYEQYF. The CDR3 region has the DNA TGCGCCAGCAGCTCACTTCCGACTAGCGGGAGCTCCTACGAGCAGTACTTC. Together with reference TRBV5-1 and TRBJ2-7, the CDR3 gives the full variable domain: KAGVTQTPRYLIKTRGQQVTLSCSPISGHRSVSWYQQTPGQGLQFLFEYFSETQRNKGNFPGRFSGRQFSNSRSEMNVSTLELGDSALYLCASSSLPTSGSSYEQYFGPGTRLTVT.

V usage is TRBV4-3 and J usage is TRBJ2-3; 8 bases match TRBD1. This CDR3 region has 17 residues. With 0 bases clipped from V and 5 bases from J, the junction kept 10 bases outside the gene matches. CDR1 is LGHNA, CDR2 YSLEER, per germline. The CDR3 sequence is CASSQDPGTGNRDTQYF. In DNA form, the CDR3 reads TGCGCCAGCAGCCAAGATCCGGGGACAGGAAACCGAGATACGCAGTATTTT.

CDR3 nucleotides: TGTGCCAGCAGTTCGTTAGGACAGACCTACGAGCAGTACTTC. Translation gives CASSSLGQTYEQYF. This rearrangement joins TRBV28 to TRBJ2-7, with D perhaps matching TRBD1 (6 bases). This CDR3 is 14 amino acids long. The ends were cut back, 4 bases at V and 2 bases at J, with 12 bases in the middle. The germline CDR1 and CDR2 sequences are MDHEN and SYDVKM. The variable domain in full, with the rest retrieved from reference TRBV28 and TRBJ2-7, is DVKVTQSSRYLVKRTGEKVFLECVQDMDHENMFWYRQDPGLGLRLIYFSYDVKMKEKGDIPEGYSVSREKKERFSLILESASTNQTSMYLCASSSLGQTYEQYFGPGTRLTVT.

V usage is TRBV9 and J usage is TRBJ2-1, with TRBD2 matching over 9 bases. Germline V gene lookup returns CDR1 SGDLS and CDR2 YYNGEE. The junction had 8 bases not matched to a gene; V was cut back by 7 bases and J by 0 bases. This CDR3 spans 16 amino acids. The CDR3 region has the DNA TGTGCCAGCGGCTCTAGCGGGAAAAGCTCCTACAATGAGCAGTTCTTC. It yields the protein CASGSSGKSSYNEQFF.

This clone was recorded once. The V and J genes are TRBV9 and TRBJ2-5; TRBD1 agrees at 9 bases. The junction had 4 bases not matched to a gene; V was cut back by 0 bases and J by 4 bases. CDR1 SGDLS and CDR2 YYNGEE come from the germline V gene. There are 15 residues in the CDR3. The CDR3 coding sequence is TGTGCCAGCAGCGTAGGGACAGGGGAGGGAGAGACCCAGTACTTC. Its translation is CASSVGTGEGETQYF.

This clone appeared a single time. This sequence joins TRBV10-3 and TRBJ2-5, with D perhaps matching TRBD2 (6 bases). This CDR3 spans 16 amino acids. Germline CDR1 and CDR2: ENHRY and SYGVKD. V was cut by 6 bases and J by 4 bases, with 21 bases left in between. The CDR3 here is CAIRRGTGEGTETQYF. CDR3 sequence (DNA): TGTGCCATCAGGAGAGGGACGGGAGAGGGGACAGAGACCCAGTACTTC.

The chain uses TRBV6-4 and TRBJ2-1; no clear D. The CDR3 length is 16 residues. Trimming took 4 bases from V and 0 from J, leaving 13 bases between them. From germline, CDR1 is MRHNA and CDR2 SNTAGT. CDR3 DNA: TGTGCCAGCAGTGCCAGCTCGGGTAGCTCCTACAATGAGCAGTTCTTC. It specifies CASSASSGSSYNEQFF.

The chain uses TRBV4-3 and TRBJ2-3; 12 bases match TRBD2. The length of the CDR3 is 16 residues. Germline V CDR1 and CDR2: LGHNA, YSLEER. V lost 1 base and J lost 9; bases outside the gene matches: 8. The CDR3 sequence: CASSQGGGLAGSTQYF. DNA for the CDR3: TGCGCCAGCAGCCAAGGCGGTGGACTAGCGGGAAGCACGCAGTATTTT.

This clone was counted a single time. The chain links TRBV5-1 to TRBJ2-5; 8 nucleotides align to TRBD1. J gave up 1 base and V 5 bases, and 1 base lay outside the gene matches. The CDR3 loop spans 13 amino acids. Germline V gives CDR1 SGHRS, CDR2 YFSETQ. The CDR3 sequence is CASRTGVQETQYF. The DNA for the CDR3 is TGCGCCAGCAGGACAGGGGTCCAAGAGACCCAGTACTTC.

This chain links TRBV19 with TRBJ1-3; D not resolved. The V and J ends lost 5 bases and 2 bases respectively, with 13 bases between them. Per germline, CDR1 LNHDA and CDR2 SQIVND (reference sequence). This CDR3 contains 15 residues. The DNA for the CDR3 is TGTGCCAGTAGTCCAGAGAGGGTAACTGGAAACACCATATATTTT. Encoded protein: CASSPERVTGNTIYF.

DNA of the CDR3: TGTGCCAGCAGCCCCGCGACTAGCGGGAAGTCAGATACGCAGTATTTT. This encodes CASSPATSGKSDTQYF. V usage is TRBV14 and J usage is TRBJ2-3; 11 nucleotides align to TRBD2. Germline V gene lookup returns CDR1 SGHDN and CDR2 FVKESK. The CDR3 has 16 amino acids. J was trimmed by 4 bases and V by 4 bases; bases with no gene match: 7.

The chain links TRBV29-1 to TRBJ2-3, with 7 bases that match TRBD1. The length of the CDR3 is 14 residues. Unmatched junction bases numbered 6, after V lost 4 bases and J lost 2 bases. CDR1 and CDR2 from the germline V gene are SQVTM and ANQGSEA. As DNA, the CDR3 is TGCAGCGTTGGATCGGGACAGATCACAGATACGCAGTATTTT. Its protein is CSVGSGQITDTQYF.

This clone has more than one count but fewer than ten. The chain recombines TRBV9 with TRBJ2-3; TRBD1 might be the D (6 bases). The CDR3 runs 15 residues. The V end was cut by 3 bases, the J end by 0 bases, with 11 bases between. Per germline, CDR1 SGDLS and CDR2 YYNGEE. The CDR3 nucleotides are TGTGCCAGCAGCGCTAGACAGGCTAGCACAGATACGCAGTATTTT. The encoded protein is CASSARQASTDTQYF.

The rearrangement joins TRBV9 to TRBJ2-7, with 8 bases that match TRBD2. V dropped 3 bases and J dropped 5; count of bases not matched to a gene: 10. The CDR3 has 15 amino acids. CDR1 SGDLS and CDR2 YYNGEE come from the germline V gene. CDR3 loop: CASSAQAGAFDEQYF. The CDR3 DNA sequence: TGTGCCAGCAGCGCCCAAGCGGGAGCCTTCGACGAGCAGTACTTC. Variable domain in full (rest from reference TRBV9 and TRBJ2-7): DSGVTQTPKHLITATGQRVTLRCSPRSGDLSVYWYQQSLDQGLQFLIQYYNGEERAKGNILERFSAQQFPDLHSELNLSSLELGDSALYFCASSAQAGAFDEQYFGPGTRLTVT.

This chain's CDR3 is CASSTGTRETQYF. The CDR3 DNA reads TGCGCCAGCAGCACCGGGACTAGAGAGACCCAGTACTTC. The chain employs TRBV5-1 and TRBJ2-5, with 8 bases that match TRBD2. With V trimmed by 4 bases and J by 4 bases, 3 bases remained unmatched. Germline loops: CDR1 SGHRS, CDR2 YFSETQ. This CDR3 has 13 residues.

The V call is TRBV6-5, the J call TRBJ1-3; 7 bases map to TRBD1. Germline V gene data show CDR1 as MNHEY and CDR2 as SVGAGI. CDR3 length: 15 residues. The V gene end was trimmed by 6 bases and the J gene end by 3 bases; junction bases not matched to a gene: 8. As DNA, the CDR3 is TGTGCCAGCAGCCGACAGGGAGGAGATGGAAACACCATATATTTT. This gives the protein CASSRQGGDGNTIYF.